This TCR beta chain was found in a study of blood T cell repertoires in COVID-19. The wider study: Acute and convalescent COVID-19 specimens originated in the United States, Italy and Spain.

Per the authors' pipeline: Nucleated cell number was recorded as an estimate derived from reference gene primer amplification. Here immunoSEQ multiplex PCR was the method, and the copy in TCRdb shows in-frame clones only, minus some. That table gives V, J and clone size, and the DNA gave D and trimming. The sample records roughly 250,000 clones, around 88% being singletons. Germline CDR1 reads LNHDA; CDR2 reads SQIVND (reference sequence). The CDR3 runs 16 residues. V dropped 5 bases and J dropped 3; count of bases not matched to a gene: 7. The chain carries TRBV19 and TRBJ1-4; 9 nucleotides line up with TRBD1. The TCR originated in a woman aged 40 to 50 with acute COVID-19. Source material: PBMCs or T cells enriched from blood (not recorded which). The DNA for the CDR3 is TGTGCCAGTAGTGTACAGGGGGCCGCGGCTAATGAAAAACTGTTTTTT. Protein: CASSVQGAAANEKLFF.